This TCR beta chain came from a study of vaccination and CD4 T cells after COVID-19. As for the study in general: Each convalescent patient was PCR positive for SARS-CoV-2 on nasal swab; roughly nine cases were mild and one severe. It was a median around 100 days after diagnosis, with a range of 35 to 161, that post-COVID samples were drawn. General study points: Spike mono-reactivity marked 304 of 307 vaccine-specific clones in convalescent patients. Looking at convalescent patients, a median around 84% of reactive clones were present only post-vaccination.

As to this clonotype: What it recognizes is unknown.

Germline V gives CDR1 LGHNA, CDR2 YSLEER. This CDR3 is 17 amino acids long. Germline trimming cut 4 bases from V and 3 bases from J; bases unmatched to any gene: 6. This sample's treatment: roughly 11-day PBMC culture with coronavirus spike peptide pools or control peptides (ViraFEST assay). Cultured CD4+ T-cell DNA underwent Oncomine TCR Beta short-read sequencing. TCRdb itself ran the PCR reads through MiXCR, one entry per CDR3 protein. The data contain about 18,000 distinct CDR3 sequences, around 70% of them singletons. Sequences were obtained from CD4+ T cells from blood, cultured in vitro. This chain joins TRBV4-3 and TRBJ2-3; 14 bases fit TRBD2. The TCR sequence derives from a human donor who had recovered from COVID-19. The CDR3 DNA follows: TGCGCCAGCAGCCCGGGGACTAGCGGGAGCCCTACAGATACGCAGTATTTT. Protein product: CASSPGTSGSPTDTQYF.